The next 26 T cell receptor beta chains were all read from a single sample in a study of CXCR3-negative and CXCR3-positive naive CD8 T cells (dated by TCRdb to 2018 to 2020). These reads were obtained on a NextSeq 550. The Human TCR Profiling Kit (MiLaboratory) was used to make UMI-labeled 5' RACE TRB cDNA libraries. The reads were reprocessed in TCRdb, with one entry per CDR3 protein sequence and no accompanying DNA. Per the sample table, the count is 100,000 to 150,000 distinct CDR3 sequences. The ten largest clones add up to nearly 0.5% of the sample. Sequenced: naive CXCR3- CD8+ T cells from blood. This specimen's cell subset or site label, per the study, means: CD45RO-CCR7+CD27+CD95- naive CD8+ T cells lacking CXCR3 (TNR3-). Receptors originate from a human donor in good health. Some clones in this sample may be carry-over from other donors' samples.

V and J are TRBV12-3 or TRBV12-4 and TRBJ1-1; TCRdb designates TRBD1, a call that cannot be tested without DNA. This CDR3 spans 16 amino acids. The chain's CDR3 is CASKSPRGGWNTEAFF.

V gene TRBV5-6 combines with J gene TRBJ1-1. CDR3 size: 13 residues. CDR1 SGHDT and CDR2 YYEEEE come from the germline V gene. The CDR3 here is CASSVLEEPEAFF.

V and J are TRBV21-1 and TRBJ2-3; TCRdb names TRBD2, which stays unverified in the absence of DNA. TRBV21-1 is a pseudogene locus. This CDR3 comprises 18 residues. The CDR3 loop is CASSKGWEAYLCTDTQYF.

The chain is built from TRBV29-1 and TRBJ2-5; the TRBD2 assignment by TCRdb is unverifiable without DNA. This CDR3 has 14 residues. Germline V gives CDR1 SQVTM, CDR2 ANQGSEA. The CDR3 sequence is CSAGLAGAGETQYF.

The genes are TRBV10-2 and TRBJ2-1; the TCRdb D gene call, TRBD2, has no DNA to confirm it. Germline CDR1 reads WSHSY; CDR2 reads SAAADI. This CDR3 is 17 amino acids long. CDR3 region: CASSVRPLAGLYNEQFF.

The rearrangement uses TRBV28 and TRBJ2-4. Germline lookup yields CDR1 MDHEN and CDR2 SYDVKM. There are 11 residues in the CDR3. CDR3 sequence reads: CASSLPNIQYF.

The V gene is TRBV6-2 or TRBV6-3, the J gene TRBJ2-7; TCRdb returns TRBD1, unconfirmable since there is no DNA. CDR1 MNHEY and CDR2 SVGEGT come from the germline V gene. The CDR3 totals 14 residues. CDR3 amino acids: CASSLSGTGYEQYF.

V gene TRBV6-6 combines with J gene TRBJ2-2. This CDR3 is built from 12 residues. The germline CDR1 and CDR2 sequences are MNHNY and SVGAGI (reference sequence). The CDR3 spells CASSCSTGELFF.

V is TRBV27 and J is TRBJ2-7; without DNA, the TCRdb call of TRBD1 cannot be checked. The germline gives CDR1 MNHEY, CDR2 SMNVEV (reference sequence). The CDR3 totals 12 residues. The CDR3 reads CASTQGVGEQYF.

The chain is built from TRBV20-1 and TRBJ2-1; TCRdb's D gene call, TRBD2, goes unchecked for lack of DNA. Germline CDR1 is DFQATT and CDR2 is SNEGSKA (reference sequence). This CDR3 contains 16 residues. This chain's CDR3 is CSALEGLAGIHNEQFF.

The chain joins TRBV7-9 to TRBJ2-7; the D gene TCRdb calls, TRBD1, cannot be checked with no DNA. The CDR3 is 13 residues long. Germline CDR1 SEHNR, CDR2 FQNEAQ (reference sequence). CDR3 protein: CASSSRGTYEQYF.

The rearrangement links TRBV7-8 to TRBJ2-1; lacking DNA, the TRBD1 call made by TCRdb goes unchecked. The CDR3 covers 14 residues. Germline CDR1 SGHVS, CDR2 FQNEAQ. CDR3 loop: CASSPRLPYNEQFF.

The J gene is TRBJ2-1, the V gene TRBV6-1; TCRdb gives TRBD1 as the D gene, but with no DNA this cannot be confirmed. The germline V gene encodes CDR1 MNHNS and CDR2 SASEGT. The CDR3 consists of 15 residues. CDR3 in amino acids: CASRGQGITYNEQFF.

The chain joins TRBV28 to TRBJ2-5; TCRdb's D call of TRBD1 is untestable without DNA. This CDR3 is 18 amino acids long. The germline V gene encodes CDR1 MDHEN and CDR2 SYDVKM. The CDR3 sequence is CASSLSPGQGWSQETQYF.

CDR3 region: CATSRDNSRNTEAFF. The chain joins TRBV15 to TRBJ1-1; TCRdb's assignment of TRBD1 cannot be checked, as there is no DNA. Germline-derived CDR1 and CDR2 are LNHNV and YYDKDF (reference sequence). The CDR3 is 15 residues long.

The chain employs TRBV28 and TRBJ2-1; absent DNA, TCRdb's TRBD2 call cannot be checked. This CDR3 contains 13 residues. Germline-derived CDR1 and CDR2 are MDHEN and SYDVKM. The CDR3 is CASSLMASSMQFF.

J is TRBJ2-7 and V is TRBV29-1. CDR1 SQVTM and CDR2 ANQGSEA come from the germline V gene. There are 14 residues in the CDR3. The CDR3 sequence: CSVESPGESYEQYF.

V usage is TRBV5-6 and J usage is TRBJ1-2; the D gene TCRdb calls, TRBD1, cannot be checked with no DNA. CDR1 is SGHDT, CDR2 YYEEEE, per germline. This CDR3 has 13 residues. Here the CDR3 reads CASSLQENYGYTF. The entire variable domain, with the rest obtained from reference TRBV5-6 and TRBJ1-2, is as follows: DAGVTQSPTHLIKTRGQQVTLRCSPKSGHDTVSWYQQALGQGPQFIFQYYEEEERQRGNFPDRFSGHQFPNYSSELNVNALLLGDSALYLCASSLQENYGYTFGSGTRLTVV.

This chain joins TRBV6-5 and TRBJ2-2; TCRdb indicates TRBD2, and absent DNA this call remains unverified. The germline V gene has CDR1 MNHEY and CDR2 SVGAGI. The CDR3 is 14 amino acids. Here the CDR3 reads CASSYSTEGGELFF.

The rearrangement joins TRBV29-1 to TRBJ2-7; TCRdb reports TRBD2, a call that lacks DNA to check it against. This CDR3 has 14 residues. Looked up from germline, CDR1 is SQVTM and CDR2 is ANQGSEA. CDR3 region: CSVEGGRGAYEQYF.

The rearrangement uses TRBV5-6 and TRBJ2-4; TCRdb calls TRBD1, which cannot be checked without DNA. Germline assignment: CDR1 SGHDT and CDR2 YYEEEE. This CDR3 spans 15 amino acids. This CDR3 is CASSRGGGGGYIQYF.

J is TRBJ2-7 and V is TRBV23-1. TRBV23-1 belongs to the ORF category, with a function that is uncertain. CDR3 length: 12 residues. This chain's CDR3 is CASILGNYEQYF.

The chain links TRBV27 to TRBJ1-6. CDR3 length equals 12 residues. Looked up from germline, CDR1 is MNHEY and CDR2 is SMNVEV (reference sequence). CDR3 residues: CASSFLDSPLHF.

Here the CDR3 reads CASSLLPAVEGYEQYF. J is TRBJ2-7 and V is TRBV6-5; TCRdb returns TRBD2, unconfirmable since there is no DNA. Germline CDR1 and CDR2: MNHEY and SVGAGI. There are 16 residues in the CDR3.

This chain's CDR3 is CSVEDIRREANEQFF. The J gene is TRBJ2-1, the V gene TRBV29-1; TCRdb returns TRBD2, unconfirmable since there is no DNA. This CDR3 has 15 residues. Germline lookup yields CDR1 SQVTM and CDR2 ANQGSEA.

V usage is TRBV29-1 and J usage is TRBJ2-7; TCRdb's assignment of TRBD2 cannot be checked, as there is no DNA. CDR3 size: 13 residues. CDR1 and CDR2 (germline): SQVTM, ANQGSEA. The CDR3 protein is CSVMGLAGLEQYF.